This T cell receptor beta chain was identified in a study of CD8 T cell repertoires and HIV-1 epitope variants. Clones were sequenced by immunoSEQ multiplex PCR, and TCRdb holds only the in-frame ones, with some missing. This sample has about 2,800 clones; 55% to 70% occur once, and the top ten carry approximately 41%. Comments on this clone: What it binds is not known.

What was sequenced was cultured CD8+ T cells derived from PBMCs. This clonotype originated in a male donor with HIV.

DNA of the CDR3: TGTGCCAGTAGTATTCTGGGCACCGGGGAGCTGTTTTTT. Its translation is CASSILGTGELFF. The rearrangement uses TRBV19 and TRBJ2-2, with D uncertain. This CDR3 contains 13 residues. The germline CDR1 and CDR2 sequences are LNHDA and SQIVND (reference sequence). Trimming cost V 3 bases and J 4 bases, with 6 bases left between them.